A single sample is the source of the 4 T cell receptor beta chains below, sequenced in a study of blood T cells in healthy people across ages. Primed by a sample-barcoded 5' primer and a J-beta primer mix, a second PCR proceeded for roughly 6 to 12 cycles. One entry per CDR3 protein results from TCRdb running MiXCR on the 5' RACE reads. The sample shows approximately 780,000 distinct CDR3 sequences, about a quarter of them seen only once. These data also formed part of another study, on T cells of mothers and their children.

Sequencing was performed on blood. These receptor sequences come from a boy aged 5-17 years in good health.

The V call is TRBV12-3 or TRBV12-4, the J call TRBJ1-5, with D possibly TRBD1 on 5 matching bases. The V end lost 6 bases, the J end lost 2 bases, and 14 bases lay between the germline ends. There are 15 residues in the CDR3. CDR3 sequence (DNA): TGTGCCAGCAGGAGCAGGGATTTAGGCAATCAGCCCCAGCATTTT. Residues: CASRSRDLGNQPQHF.

The V call is TRBV27, the J call TRBJ2-1; 7 positions match TRBD1. CDR1 and CDR2 (germline): MNHEY, SMNVEV (reference sequence). Losses at the gene ends were 1 base for V and 4 bases for J; bases not matched to a gene: 7. This CDR3 contains 16 residues. The chain's CDR3 is CASSLLGGSVYNEQFF. The CDR3 DNA reads TGTGCCAGCAGTTTATTAGGGGGCAGCGTGTACAATGAGCAGTTCTTC.

The J gene is TRBJ2-5, the V gene TRBV2; TRBD2 matches 8 bases. Germline values: CDR1 SNHLY, CDR2 FYNNEI. V dropped 2 bases and J dropped 11; count of bases not matched to a gene: 10. The CDR3 length is 14 residues. The CDR3 DNA sequence: TGTGCCAGCAGTGAAAGATTAGCGGGGTATGAGCAGTACTTC. The encoded protein is CASSERLAGYEQYF. Full variable domain (remainder filled in from reference TRBV2 and TRBJ2-5): EPEVTQTPSHQVTQMGQEVILRCVPISNHLYFYWYRQILGQKVEFLVSFYNNEISEKSEIFDDQFSVERPDGSNFTLKIRSTKLEDSAMYFCASSERLAGYEQYFGPGTRLLVL.

The chain joins TRBV4-1 to TRBJ2-5; D uncertain. The V and J ends lost 7 bases and 2 bases respectively, with 17 bases between them. Germline lookup yields CDR1 MGHRA and CDR2 YSYEKL. This CDR3 has 15 residues. This CDR3 is CASTKIERSQETQYF. CDR3 in DNA: TGCGCCAGCACCAAAATCGAACGGTCACAAGAGACCCAGTACTTC.